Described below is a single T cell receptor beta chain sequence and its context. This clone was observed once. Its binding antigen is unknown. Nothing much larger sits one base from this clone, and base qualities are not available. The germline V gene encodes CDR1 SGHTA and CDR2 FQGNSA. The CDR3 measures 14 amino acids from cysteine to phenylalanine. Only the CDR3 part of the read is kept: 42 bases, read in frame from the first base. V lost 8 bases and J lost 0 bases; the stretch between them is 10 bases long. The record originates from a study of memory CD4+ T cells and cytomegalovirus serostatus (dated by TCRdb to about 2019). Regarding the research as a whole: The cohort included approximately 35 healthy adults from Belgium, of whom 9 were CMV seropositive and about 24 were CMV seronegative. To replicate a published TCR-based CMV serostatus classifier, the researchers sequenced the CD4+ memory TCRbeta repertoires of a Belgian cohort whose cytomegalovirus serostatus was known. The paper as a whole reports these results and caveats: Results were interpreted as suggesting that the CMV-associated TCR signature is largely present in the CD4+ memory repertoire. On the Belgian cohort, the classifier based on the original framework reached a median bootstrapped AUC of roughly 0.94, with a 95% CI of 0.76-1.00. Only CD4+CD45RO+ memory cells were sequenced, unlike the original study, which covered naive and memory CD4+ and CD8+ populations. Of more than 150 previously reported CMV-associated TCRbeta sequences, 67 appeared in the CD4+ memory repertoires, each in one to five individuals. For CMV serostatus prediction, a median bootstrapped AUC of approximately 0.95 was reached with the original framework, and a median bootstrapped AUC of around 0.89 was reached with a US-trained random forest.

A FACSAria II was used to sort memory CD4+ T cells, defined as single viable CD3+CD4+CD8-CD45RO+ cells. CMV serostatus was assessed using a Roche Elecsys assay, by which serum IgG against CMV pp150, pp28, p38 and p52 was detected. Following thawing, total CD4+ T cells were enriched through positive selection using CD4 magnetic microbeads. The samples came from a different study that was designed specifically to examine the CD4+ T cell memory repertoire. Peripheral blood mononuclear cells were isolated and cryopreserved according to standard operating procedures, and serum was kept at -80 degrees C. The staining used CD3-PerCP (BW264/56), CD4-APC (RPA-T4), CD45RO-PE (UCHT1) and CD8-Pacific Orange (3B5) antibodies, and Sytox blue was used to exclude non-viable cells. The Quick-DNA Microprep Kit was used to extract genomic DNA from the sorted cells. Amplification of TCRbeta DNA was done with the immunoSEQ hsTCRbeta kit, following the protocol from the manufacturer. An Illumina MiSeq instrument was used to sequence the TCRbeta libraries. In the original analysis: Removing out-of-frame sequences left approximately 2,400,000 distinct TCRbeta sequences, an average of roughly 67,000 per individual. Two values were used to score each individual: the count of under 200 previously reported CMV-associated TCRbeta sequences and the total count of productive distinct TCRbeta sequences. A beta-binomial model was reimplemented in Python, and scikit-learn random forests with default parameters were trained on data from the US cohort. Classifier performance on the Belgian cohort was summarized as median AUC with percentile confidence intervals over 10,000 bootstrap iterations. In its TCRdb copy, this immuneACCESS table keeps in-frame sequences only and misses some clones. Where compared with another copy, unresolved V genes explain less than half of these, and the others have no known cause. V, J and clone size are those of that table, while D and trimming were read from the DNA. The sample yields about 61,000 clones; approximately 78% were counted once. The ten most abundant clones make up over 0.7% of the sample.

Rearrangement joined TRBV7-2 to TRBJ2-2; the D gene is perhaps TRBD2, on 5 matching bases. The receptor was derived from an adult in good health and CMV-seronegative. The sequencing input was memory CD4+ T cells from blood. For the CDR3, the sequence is CASWPTTNTGELFF. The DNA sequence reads TGTGCCAGCTGGCCGACTACGAACACCGGGGAGCTGTTTTTT.